The 30 T cell receptor beta chains reported below all come from one sample, sequenced in a study of cytomegalovirus exposure and HLA in healthy donors. The primer mix had 60 Vbeta and 13 Jbeta primers. Clones were read by immunoSEQ multiplex PCR, and TCRdb kept only the in-frame ones, dropping some. This sample has about 120,000 clones; 81% occur once, and the top ten carry approximately 4%. The sample consisted of PBMCs. The receptor set was obtained from a man between 18 and 29 years old in good health and CMV-seropositive.

The V gene is TRBV5-1, the J gene TRBJ2-5, with 8 nucleotides matching TRBD1. Trimming removed 5 bases from V and 6 bases from J; junction bases left unmatched: 12. This CDR3 is 15 amino acids long. Per the germline V gene, CDR1 is SGHRS and CDR2 is YFSETQ. CDR3 region: CASRPGTGSGKTQYF. CDR3 DNA: TGCGCCAGCAGGCCCGGGACAGGTTCCGGAAAGACCCAGTACTTC.

This chain connects TRBV6-1 to TRBJ1-5; TRBD1 might be the D (6 bases). The CDR3 length is 16 residues. Trimming pared 1 base from V and 4 bases from J, leaving 14 bases between. The germline CDR1 and CDR2 sequences are MNHNS and SASEGT. CDR3 sequence: CASSEGQGPRNQPQHF. The CDR3 DNA is TGTGCCAGCAGTGAAGGTCAGGGGCCAAGAAATCAGCCCCAGCATTTT.

This clone was seen a single time. The rearrangement joins TRBV18 to TRBJ1-3, with TRBD1 matching 7 bases. This CDR3 is built from 17 residues. Trimming cost V 3 bases and J 4 bases; bases outside gene matches: 12. Looked up from germline, CDR1 is KGHSH and CDR2 is LQKENI. The CDR3: CASSPTTDRAKGNTIYF. CDR3 nucleotide sequence: TGTGCCAGCTCACCGACTACCGACAGGGCTAAGGGAAACACCATATATTTT.

The chain's CDR3 is CASSLGGQGAHRDTQYF. CDR3 nucleotides: TGCGCCAGCAGCTTGGGGGGACAGGGGGCGCATAGAGATACGCAGTATTTT. V usage is TRBV5-1 and J usage is TRBJ2-3; TRBD1 matches at 12 bases. The length of the CDR3 is 17 residues. From germline, CDR1 is SGHRS and CDR2 YFSETQ. V lost 0 bases to trimming and J lost 5 bases; unmatched junction nucleotides: 7. The whole variable domain, remainder taken from reference TRBV5-1 and TRBJ2-3, is KAGVTQTPRYLIKTRGQQVTLSCSPISGHRSVSWYQQTPGQGLQFLFEYFSETQRNKGNFPGRFSGRQFSNSRSEMNVSTLELGDSALYLCASSLGGQGAHRDTQYFGPGTRLTVL.

The chain couples TRBV27 to TRBJ1-2; 7 bases are a match to TRBD1. CDR1 is MNHEY, CDR2 SMNVEV, per germline (reference sequence). The CDR3 consists of 15 residues. With V trimmed by 5 bases and J by 0 bases, 6 bases remained unmatched. The CDR3 loop is CASSIGTDANYGYTF. CDR3 sequence (DNA): TGTGCCAGCAGTATTGGGACAGATGCTAACTATGGCTACACCTTC.

This clone was picked up one time. This sequence joins TRBV2 and TRBJ1-4; perhaps TRBD1 as D (5 bases). Deletions cut 6 bases from V and 6 bases from J, with 14 bases between. The CDR3 has 14 amino acids. Germline V gene sequence: CDR1 SNHLY, CDR2 FYNNEI. The CDR3 region is CASSSGLSYEKLFF. CDR3 DNA sequence: TGTGCCAGCAGCTCGGGACTTAGTTATGAAAAACTGTTTTTT.

The chain is built from TRBV29-1 and TRBJ1-2; 7 bases fit TRBD1. The CDR3 loop spans 12 amino acids. Per the germline V gene, CDR1 is SQVTM and CDR2 is ANQGSEA. The junction had 3 bases not matched to a gene; V was cut back by 6 bases and J by 2 bases. The CDR3 loop is CSVGTANYGYTF. DNA of the CDR3: TGCAGCGTCGGGACAGCCAACTATGGCTACACCTTC.

The chain has TRBV27 and TRBJ2-5; D possibly corresponds to TRBD1 (6 bases). The CDR3 contains 15 residues. Trimming shortened V by 5 bases and J by 2 bases, and 15 bases separated the two germline ends. Germline loops: CDR1 MNHEY, CDR2 SMNVEV (reference sequence). CDR3 in amino acids: CASSKIPGHQETQYF. The CDR3 DNA reads TGTGCCAGCAGTAAGATACCGGGACATCAAGAGACCCAGTACTTC.

The J gene is TRBJ1-4, the V gene TRBV10-3, with TRBD1 as a possible D gene (5 bases). Germline CDR1 ENHRY, CDR2 SYGVKD. Trimming stripped 3 bases from V and 6 bases from J, with 5 bases between. This CDR3 has 12 residues. CDR3 DNA sequence: TGTGCCATCAGTGACAGGGATGAAAAACTGTTTTTT. Its translation: CAISDRDEKLFF.

The V call is TRBV5-6, the J call TRBJ2-5, with D tentatively TRBD2 (6 bases). This CDR3 region has 14 residues. The V end was cut by 1 base, the J end by 3 bases, with 10 bases between. The germline CDR1 and CDR2 sequences are SGHDT and YYEEEE. Here the CDR3 reads CASSLRWEEETQYF. CDR3 sequence (DNA): TGTGCCAGCAGCTTGAGGTGGGAGGAAGAGACCCAGTACTTC.

The chain employs TRBV11-2 and TRBJ2-2; D remains unclear. Trimming stripped 1 base from V and 3 bases from J, with 18 bases between. Germline assignment: CDR1 SGHAT and CDR2 FQNNGV. This CDR3 is built from 18 residues. The CDR3 region has the DNA TGTGCCAGCAGCTTAGTGGGCAGTGGCCGCCTCTACACCGGGGAGCTGTTTTTT. This gives the protein CASSLVGSGRLYTGELFF.

The CDR3 spells CASSSRLGQDLYGYTF. The CDR3 bases are TGTGCCAGCAGCTCGCGCCTCGGACAGGACCTATATGGCTACACCTTC. The rearrangement links TRBV5-8 to TRBJ1-2, with 7 bases lining up with TRBD1. Germline trimming cut 3 bases from V and 5 bases from J; bases unmatched to any gene: 13. The CDR3 has 16 amino acids. Germline V gene lookup returns CDR1 SGHTS and CDR2 YDEGEE.

Concerning this clone: At one end, the junction sequence differs from germline, possibly due to a read error. V gene TRBV7-9 combines with J gene TRBJ2-1, with 10 bases identical to TRBD2. Germline CDR1 SEHNR, CDR2 FQNEAQ (reference sequence). This CDR3 has 16 residues. CDR3 DNA sequence: TGTTCCAGCAGCTTCCCCCGGACTAGCGGCCACAATGAGCAGTTCTTC. Translated, it gives CSSSFPRTSGHNEQFF.

The V gene is TRBV30, the J gene TRBJ1-2; D might be TRBD1 (5 bases). The CDR3 has 14 residues. V was pared by 0 bases and J by 5 bases, with 13 bases between. Germline V gene lookup returns CDR1 GTSNPN and CDR2 SVGIG (reference sequence). CDR3 region: CAWSVAGRTYGYTF. The CDR3 region has the DNA TGTGCCTGGAGTGTAGCGGGACGGACATATGGCTACACCTTC.

The chain couples TRBV15 to TRBJ1-5; no definite D call. CDR3 size: 13 residues. V was shortened by 5 bases and J by 3 bases, with 8 bases between the two germline ends. Germline CDR1 LNHNV, CDR2 YYDKDF (reference sequence). Written as DNA, the CDR3 is TGTGCCACCAGCGCGGATCCCAATCAGCCCCAGCATTTT. Its translation: CATSADPNQPQHF. Using reference TRBV15 and TRBJ1-5 for the parts outside the CDR3, the full variable domain is DAMVIQNPRYQVTQFGKPVTLSCSQTLNHNVMYWYQQKSSQAPKLLFHYYDKDFNNEADTPDNFQSRRPNTSFCFLDIRSPGLGDTAMYLCATSADPNQPQHFGDGTRLSIL.

The CDR3 loop reads CASSDPGRHGYTF. The CDR3 nucleotides read TGCGCCAGCAGTGATCCAGGGAGGCATGGCTACACCTTC. The rearrangement uses TRBV10-2 and TRBJ1-2, with D maybe TRBD1 (5 bases). Trimming cost V 3 bases and J 6 bases, with 11 bases left between them. The CDR3 is made up of 13 amino acids. Germline V lookup: CDR1 WSHSY, CDR2 SAAADI.

This clone appeared once. The CDR3 loop is CASSLLPDKASPLHF. CDR3 in DNA: TGTGCCAGCAGCTTGCTTCCGGACAAGGCGTCACCCCTCCACTTT. The J gene is TRBJ1-6, the V gene TRBV5-5; the D gene is possibly TRBD1 (5 bases). The CDR3 runs to 15 residues. CDR1 is SGHKS and CDR2 is YYEKEE in the germline V gene (reference sequence). With 1 base removed from V and 10 bases from J, the gap between germline ends came to 15 bases.

This rearrangement joins TRBV30 to TRBJ1-2, with D hard to call. The germline gives CDR1 GTSNPN, CDR2 SVGIG (reference sequence). The CDR3 is made up of 10 amino acids. Trimming pared 7 bases from V and 3 bases from J, leaving 6 bases between. For the CDR3, the DNA is TGTGCCTACGGTGACTATGGCTACACCTTC. Residues: CAYGDYGYTF.

V and J are TRBV2 and TRBJ2-3; 13 positions match TRBD2. CDR3 length: 17 amino acids. From germline, CDR1 is SNHLY and CDR2 FYNNEI. The junction had 12 bases not matched to a gene; V was cut back by 6 bases and J by 6 bases. CDR3 residues: CASSALLAGGPSDTQYF. In nucleotides, the CDR3 is TGTGCCAGCAGCGCGTTACTAGCGGGAGGGCCCTCGGATACGCAGTATTTT.

V and J are TRBV4-1 and TRBJ2-2; tentatively, D is TRBD2 (5 bases). Germline V gene lookup returns CDR1 MGHRA and CDR2 YSYEKL. The V end lost 7 bases, the J end lost 7 bases, and 7 bases lay between the germline ends. CDR3 length: 11 residues. The CDR3 region is CASTGSGELFF. In nucleotides, the CDR3 is TGCGCCAGCACGGGAAGCGGGGAGCTGTTTTTT.

The chain employs TRBV5-1 and TRBJ2-3, with TRBD2 identical over 8 bases. CDR1 SGHRS and CDR2 YFSETQ come from the germline V gene. CDR3 length: 15 amino acids. The V and J ends lost 6 bases and 5 bases, in that order; junction bases with no gene match: 11. Here the CDR3 reads CASMSSAGAKDTQYF. The CDR3 bases are TGCGCCAGCATGTCATCAGCGGGAGCGAAAGATACGCAGTATTTT.

The chain joins TRBV9 to TRBJ2-7, with 9 bases identical to TRBD2. Trimming took 4 bases from V and 7 from J; bases not matched to a gene: 9. CDR3 length: 14 residues. Germline values: CDR1 SGDLS, CDR2 YYNGEE. The CDR3 loop is CASSLGLASIEQYF. The DNA for the CDR3 is TGTGCCAGCAGCTTGGGACTAGCATCGATAGAGCAGTACTTC.

The rearrangement uses TRBV6-5 and TRBJ1-5; TRBD1 agrees at 7 bases. V dropped 0 bases and J dropped 9; count of bases not matched to a gene: 2. This CDR3 comprises 13 residues. Germline V gene data show CDR1 as MNHEY and CDR2 as SVGAGI. CDR3 sequence: CASSYSRTGPQHF. The CDR3 DNA sequence: TGTGCCAGCAGTTACTCGAGGACAGGGCCCCAGCATTTT.

The V call is TRBV18, the J call TRBJ1-4; no reliable D call. V shed 3 bases and J shed 8 bases, with 16 bases lying between them. Germline V lookup: CDR1 KGHSH, CDR2 LQKENI. The CDR3 loop spans 15 amino acids. DNA for the CDR3: TGTGCCAGCTCACCTATCCCGGGGAACGGAGAAAAACTGTTTTTT. Translation gives CASSPIPGNGEKLFF.

Comment on this clone: Other DNA sequences of this sample code for an identical CDR3. V is TRBV13 and J is TRBJ1-1, with D uncertain. CDR3 length: 14 residues. Trimming shortened V by 6 bases and J by 2 bases, and 13 bases separated the two germline ends. Germline V gives CDR1 PRHDT, CDR2 FYEKMQ (reference sequence). The CDR3 reads CASSPPRSNTEAFF. CDR3 nucleotides: TGTGCCAGCAGTCCCCCCCGGAGCAACACTGAAGCTTTCTTT.

The V gene is TRBV6-1, the J gene TRBJ2-5; 8 nucleotides line up with TRBD1. TRBJ2-7 matches the DNA end more closely, so the J call is doubtful. This CDR3 is built from 14 residues. Germline-derived CDR1 and CDR2 are MNHNS and SASEGT. The CDR3 protein is CASSQGARGYEQYF. The CDR3 bases are TGTGCCAGCAGCCAGGGGGCCCGGGGCTACGAGCAGTACTTC.

In its sample, this clone was seen a few times. This chain connects TRBV5-1 to TRBJ2-2; perhaps TRBD2 as D (6 bases). The length of the CDR3 is 17 residues. The germline V gene encodes CDR1 SGHRS and CDR2 YFSETQ. With 1 base removed from V and 1 base from J, the gap between germline ends came to 14 bases. The DNA of the CDR3 is TGCGCCAGCAGCTTGCTGCTTGGGACTTTGAACACCGGGGAGCTGTTTTTT. As protein: CASSLLLGTLNTGELFF. The complete variable domain, with remaining parts taken from reference TRBV5-1 and TRBJ2-2, reads KAGVTQTPRYLIKTRGQQVTLSCSPISGHRSVSWYQQTPGQGLQFLFEYFSETQRNKGNFPGRFSGRQFSNSRSEMNVSTLELGDSALYLCASSLLLGTLNTGELFFGEGSRLTVL.

This clone is a singleton in its sample. The chain uses TRBV19 and TRBJ1-5, with D possibly TRBD1 on 6 matching bases. Germline CDR1 and CDR2: LNHDA and SQIVND (reference sequence). The germline V and J ends were trimmed by 5 bases and 6 bases, with 23 bases remaining between them. The CDR3 contains 17 residues. The CDR3 reads CASSFIPHRAVRQPQHF. The CDR3, as DNA: TGTGCCAGTAGTTTCATCCCCCACAGGGCAGTGCGTCAGCCCCAGCATTTT.

The J gene is TRBJ2-7, the V gene TRBV4-3, with 9 bases fitting TRBD1. Losses at the gene ends were 2 bases for V and 1 base for J; bases not matched to a gene: 6. CDR3 length: 16 residues. Germline V gene lookup returns CDR1 LGHNA and CDR2 YSLEER. The CDR3 loop is CASSQRTGTGSYEQYF. CDR3 nucleotides: TGCGCCAGCAGCCAACGCACCGGGACAGGGTCCTACGAGCAGTACTTC.

This chain joins TRBV6-1 and TRBJ2-2; tentatively, D is TRBD2 (6 bases). Trimming removed 4 bases at V and 1 base at J, with 10 bases between. Germline-derived CDR1 and CDR2 are MNHNS and SASEGT. The CDR3 is 15 amino acids. Here the CDR3 DNA reads TGTGCCAGCAGTGGGGACTCGCTGAACACCGGGGAGCTGTTTTTT. Its translation is CASSGDSLNTGELFF.